This T cell receptor beta chain was recorded in a study of T cell repertoires in cytomegalovirus infection. Study results and caveats: There were HLA-C-restricted CMV-specific TCR beta clonotypes dominating the ex vivo response.

TCRdb re-analysed the reads in MiXCR, keeping a single row per CDR3 protein. The sample has just under 500,000 distinct CDR3 sequences; roughly a third are singletons. On this clonotype: Its matching antigen is unknown.

CDR3 length equals 15 residues. The germline V gene encodes CDR1 MGHRA and CDR2 YSYEKL. V shed 4 bases and J 4 bases; nucleotides not matched to a gene: 6. The sequencing used cultured PBMCs, collected from culture after CMV antigen stimulation. This receptor was taken from a human donor in good health (CMV status not recorded). Some clones in this sample may be carry-over from other donors' samples. V gene TRBV4-1 combines with J gene TRBJ2-1; 8 bases fit TRBD2. The CDR3 loop is CASSPGREGYNEQFF. CDR3 bases: TGCGCCAGCAGCCCAGGCCGGGAGGGATACAATGAGCAGTTCTTC.